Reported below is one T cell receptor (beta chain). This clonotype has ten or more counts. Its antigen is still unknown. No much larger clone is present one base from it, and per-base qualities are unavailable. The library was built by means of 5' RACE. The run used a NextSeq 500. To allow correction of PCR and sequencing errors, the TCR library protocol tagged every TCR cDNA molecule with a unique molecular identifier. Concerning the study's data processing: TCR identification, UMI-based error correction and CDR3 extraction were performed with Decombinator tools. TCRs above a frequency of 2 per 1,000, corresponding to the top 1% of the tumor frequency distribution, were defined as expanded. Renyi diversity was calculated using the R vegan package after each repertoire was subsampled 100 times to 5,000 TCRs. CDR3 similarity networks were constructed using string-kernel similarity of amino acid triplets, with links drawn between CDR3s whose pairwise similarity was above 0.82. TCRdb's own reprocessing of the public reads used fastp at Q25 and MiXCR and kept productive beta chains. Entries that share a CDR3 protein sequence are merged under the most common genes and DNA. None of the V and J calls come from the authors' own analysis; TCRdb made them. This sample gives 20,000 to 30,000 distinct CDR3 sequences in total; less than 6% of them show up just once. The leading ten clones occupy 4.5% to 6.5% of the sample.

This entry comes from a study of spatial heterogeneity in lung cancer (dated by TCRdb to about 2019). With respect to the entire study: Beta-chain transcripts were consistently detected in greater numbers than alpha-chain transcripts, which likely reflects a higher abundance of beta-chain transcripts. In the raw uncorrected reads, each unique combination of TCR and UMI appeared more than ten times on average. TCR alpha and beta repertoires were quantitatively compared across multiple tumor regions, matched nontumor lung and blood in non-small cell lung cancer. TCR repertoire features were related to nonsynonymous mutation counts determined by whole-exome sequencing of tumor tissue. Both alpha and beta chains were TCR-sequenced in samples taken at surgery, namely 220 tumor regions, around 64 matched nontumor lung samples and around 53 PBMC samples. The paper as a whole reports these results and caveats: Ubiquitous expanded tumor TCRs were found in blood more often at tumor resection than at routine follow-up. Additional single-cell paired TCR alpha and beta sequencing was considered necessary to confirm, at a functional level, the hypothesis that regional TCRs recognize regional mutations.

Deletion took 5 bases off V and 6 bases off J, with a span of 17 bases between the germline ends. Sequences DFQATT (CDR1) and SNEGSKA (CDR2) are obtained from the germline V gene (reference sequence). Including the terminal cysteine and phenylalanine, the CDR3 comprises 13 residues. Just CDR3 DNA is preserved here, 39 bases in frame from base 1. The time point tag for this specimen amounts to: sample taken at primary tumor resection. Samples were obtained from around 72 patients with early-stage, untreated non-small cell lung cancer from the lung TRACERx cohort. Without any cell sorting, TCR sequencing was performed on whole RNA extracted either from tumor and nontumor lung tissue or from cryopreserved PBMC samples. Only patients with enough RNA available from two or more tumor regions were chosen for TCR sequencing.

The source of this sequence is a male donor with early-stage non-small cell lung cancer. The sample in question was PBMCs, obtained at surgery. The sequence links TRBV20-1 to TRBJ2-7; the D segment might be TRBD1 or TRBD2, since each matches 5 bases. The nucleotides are TGCAGTGCTTCTCCACGGCAGGGAGCCGAGCAGTACTTC. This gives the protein CSASPRQGAEQYF.